A single T cell receptor beta chain is shown here with its context. What it recognizes is unknown. This specimen belongs to a study of radiation and T cells in renal cell carcinoma. The germline V gene encodes CDR1 SGDLS and CDR2 YYNGEE. V shed 2 bases and J 4 bases; nucleotides not matched to a gene: 2. The CDR3 runs to 14 residues. Treatment defined: 15 Gy SBRT to primary tumor, nephrectomy 4 weeks later. Nephrectomy followed 15 Gy stereotactic body radiation by 4 weeks. This renal cell carcinoma was of the clear cell type. Here immunoSEQ multiplex PCR was the method, and the copy in TCRdb shows in-frame clones only, minus some. Altogether 15,000 or so clones are present, roughly 50% being singletons, with the ten largest covering less than 50%. Study outcomes and limitations: Baseline intratumoral clonotype presence is unknown without pretreatment biopsies. Dominant CDR3 motifs occupied more repertoire in irradiated than control tumors.

The gene calls are TRBV9 and TRBJ1-2; TRBD1 agrees at 10 bases. The sequences come from tumor tissue, collected from a patient whose treatment included radiotherapy and nephrectomy. The sequence came from a woman between 55 and 75 years old with renal cell carcinoma. Written as DNA, the CDR3 is TGTGCCAGCAGCGTGACAGGGGGCCCCTATGGCTACACCTTC. It is translated as CASSVTGGPYGYTF.